Listed below are T cell receptor beta chains from one sample, sequenced in a study of cytomegalovirus exposure and HLA in healthy donors. This table comes from immunoSEQ multiplex PCR, and its TCRdb copy is limited to in-frame clones, with some not included. The data show about 150,000 clones, roughly 73% seen once. Sequencing was performed on PBMCs. The origin of the receptors is a woman between 18 and 29 years old in good health and CMV-seronegative. Each CDR3 is given with its conserved first and last residue. The order of the fields is V gene, CDR3 length, D gene, clone size, J gene, CDR3 DNA, CDR3 protein. The D gene is left open where the match is weak. The size field is filled for only some rows; it gives once, few, many or a size class.

>TRBV6-1|11|-|-|TRBJ2-5
TGTGCCAGCAGTGCCCGGGAGACCCAGTACTTC
CASSARETQYF
>TRBV2|15|-|-|TRBJ1-3
TGTGCCAGCAGCGAACAGGAACTCTCTGGAAACACCATATATTTT
CASSEQELSGNTIYF
>TRBV6-5|14|-|-|TRBJ2-3
TGTGCCAGCAGTGGCGGGGTGGGGACAGATACGCAGTATTTT
CASSGGVGTDTQYF
>TRBV28|13|TRBD2|-|TRBJ2-7
TGTGCCAGCCGGGTGGGGGGGTTGTACGAGCAGTACTTC
CASRVGGLYEQYF
>TRBV28|11|-|-|TRBJ1-1
TGTGCCAGCAGTTTATCCAGAGAAGCTTTCTTT
CASSLSREAFF
>TRBV7-2|15|-|-|TRBJ2-7
TGTGCCAGCAGCTTAAGCAGGTTCGAGACCTACGAGCAGTACTTC
CASSLSRFETYEQYF
>TRBV27|14|-|-|TRBJ1-5
TGTGCCAGCAGTTTTTCGGGGAGCAATCAGCCCCAGCATTTT
CASSFSGSNQPQHF
>TRBV6-5|16|-|-|TRBJ1-2
TGTGCCAGCAGTTACTCGACGGGGGAACATAACTATGGCTACACCTTC
CASSYSTGEHNYGYTF
>TRBV5-6|11|-|-|TRBJ2-1
TGTGCCAGCAGCTTGTCCAGCCGGGAGTTCTTC
CASSLSSREFF
>TRBV29-1|13|TRBD2|-|TRBJ2-1
TGCAGCGTTGGTACTAGCGGTTACAATGAGCAGTTCTTC
CSVGTSGYNEQFF
>TRBV4-1|12|-|-|TRBJ2-3
TGCGCCAGCAGTCAAGATGTACGGGAGCAGTATTTT
CASSQDVREQYF
>TRBV27|16|-|-|TRBJ2-1
TGTGCCAGCTCCTCTCTAGCTGATAGCTCCTACAATGAGCAGTTCTTC
CASSSLADSSYNEQFF
>TRBV7-2|16|TRBD1|-|TRBJ1-2
TGTGCCAGCAGCTTAGGTTTGGACAGGGCGAACTATGGCTACACCTTC
CASSLGLDRANYGYTF
>TRBV28|15|TRBD1|-|TRBJ1-4
TGTGCCAGCATGCCAGGGGGCGTAGGGTCTGAAAAACTGTTTTTT
CASMPGGVGSEKLFF
>TRBV19|16|TRBD1|-|TRBJ2-4
TGTGCCAGTACAAAATCAAAGGGGACAGGGAAAAACATTCAGTACTTC
CASTKSKGTGKNIQYF
>TRBV6-6|14|TRBD1|-|TRBJ2-5
TGTGCCAGCAGCCCGGGACAGAACCAAGAGACCCAGTACTTC
CASSPGQNQETQYF
>TRBV14|16|-|few|TRBJ2-1
TGTGCCAGCAGCCAAGAGGAGGGGGCCCCCTACAATGAGCAGTTCTTC
CASSQEEGAPYNEQFF
>TRBV29-1|14|TRBD1|-|TRBJ2-7
TGCAGCGTGGGCTCCTGGGACAGGGGGCGAGAGCAGTACTTC
CSVGSWDRGREQYF
>TRBV6-5|14|-|-|TRBJ1-2
TGTGCCAGCAGTGAAGTTGGCGGACTCCCGGGCTACACCTTC
CASSEVGGLPGYTF
>TRBV9|15|-|-|TRBJ1-2
TGTGCCAGCAGCGTAGCGCTGGCAGCTAACTATGGCTACACCTTC
CASSVALAANYGYTF
>TRBV5-1|16|TRBD2|-|TRBJ2-1
TGCGCCAGCAGCCGAACTAGCGGGGGTACCTACAATGAGCAGTTCTTC
CASSRTSGGTYNEQFF
>TRBV30|14|-|-|TRBJ1-2
TGTGCCTGGACTTCGCTCAGGGACTCCTATGGCTACACCTTC
CAWTSLRDSYGYTF
>TRBV4-1|15|-|-|TRBJ2-3
TGCGCCAGCAGCCGACTCCCCACTAGCACAGATACGCAGTATTTT
CASSRLPTSTDTQYF
>TRBV9|16|TRBD1|-|TRBJ2-7
TGTGCCAGCAGCGTAGGGGGACAGGGTTCCTCCTACGAGCAGTACTTC
CASSVGGQGSSYEQYF
>TRBV11-2|14|TRBD2|-|TRBJ2-3
TGTGCCAGCAGCGGGACTAGCGGGAGAGATACGCAGTATTTT
CASSGTSGRDTQYF